Listed below are T cell receptor beta chains from one sample, sequenced in a study of blood T cell repertoires in COVID-19. Repertoires were generated with immunoSEQ multiplex PCR, while TCRdb's copy carries only in-frame clones and drops some. The sample holds under 300,000 clones, 65% to 85% seen once. The sample was peripheral blood. The receptor source for this set is a woman aged 40 to 55 who had recovered from COVID-19. The CDR3 runs from the conserved cysteine through the conserved F or W. Each record gives: V gene, D gene, clone size, J gene, CDR3 protein, CDR3 DNA. A D gene is named only where the DNA matches it firmly. A row's size may be missing; if present it is once, few, many or a size class.

TRBV5-1,-,-,TRBJ2-2,CASSSDKVMNTGELFF,TGCGCCAGCTCCTCCGACAAGGTGATGAACACCGGGGAGCTGTTTTTT
TRBV19,-,few,TRBJ2-2,CASSDFDSRTGELFF,TGTGCCAGTAGTGATTTCGACAGCCGCACCGGGGAGCTGTTTTTT
TRBV5-1,-,-,TRBJ2-5,CASSRAQTGFGETQYF,TGCGCCAGCAGCCGGGCTCAAACAGGGTTCGGCGAGACCCAGTACTTC
TRBV28,TRBD2,-,TRBJ2-5,CASSPTSGGELAGGSTQYF,TGTGCCAGCAGCCCCACTAGCGGTGGGGAACTCGCGGGGGGGTCGACCCAGTACTTC
TRBV7-2,-,-,TRBJ1-1,CASSSQGPTEAFF,TGTGCCAGCAGTTCACAGGGCCCCACTGAAGCTTTCTTT
TRBV27,-,-,TRBJ1-5,CASTGNQPQHF,TGTGCCAGCACCGGCAATCAGCCCCAGCATTTT
TRBV28,-,-,TRBJ1-4,CASSLFFGHDNEKLFF,TGTGCCAGCAGTTTATTTTTCGGACATGATAATGAAAAACTGTTTTTT
TRBV2,-,-,TRBJ2-5,CASSEPMSETQYF,TGTGCCAGCAGTGAACCGATGAGCGAGACCCAGTACTTC
TRBV12-3/TRBV12-4,-,-,TRBJ1-5,CASSLPGQPQHF,TGTGCCAGCAGCCTACCGGGGCAGCCCCAGCATTTT
TRBV5-4,TRBD2,-,TRBJ2-7,CASSLAGGPTYEQYF,TGTGCCAGCAGCCTAGCGGGGGGCCCTACCTACGAGCAGTACTTC
TRBV7-2,-,-,TRBJ1-1,CASSPGQSTEAFF,TGTGCCAGCAGCCCCGGACAGAGCACTGAAGCTTTCTTT
TRBV2,-,-,TRBJ1-2,CASSESQGGGYGYTF,TGTGCCAGCAGTGAAAGTCAGGGTGGCGGCTATGGCTACACCTTC
TRBV24-1,TRBD2,-,TRBJ2-3,CATSELQAGGSTDTQYF,TGTGCCACCAGTGAACTGCAAGCGGGGGGGTCCACAGATACGCAGTATTTT
TRBV9,TRBD1,-,TRBJ2-2,CASSARDRAAGELFF,TGTGCCAGCAGCGCACGGGACAGGGCTGCCGGGGAGCTGTTTTTT
TRBV10-3,TRBD1,few,TRBJ2-7,CAISEGTGAYEQYF,TGTGCCATCAGTGAGGGGACAGGGGCATACGAGCAGTACTTC
TRBV15,TRBD1,-,TRBJ1-1,CATSGGRQGLNTEAFF,TGTGCCACCAGCGGCGGAAGACAGGGGTTGAACACTGAAGCTTTCTTT
TRBV6-5,-,-,TRBJ1-2,CASSYSTTHFGYTF,TGTGCCAGCAGTTACTCGACTACTCACTTTGGCTACACCTTC